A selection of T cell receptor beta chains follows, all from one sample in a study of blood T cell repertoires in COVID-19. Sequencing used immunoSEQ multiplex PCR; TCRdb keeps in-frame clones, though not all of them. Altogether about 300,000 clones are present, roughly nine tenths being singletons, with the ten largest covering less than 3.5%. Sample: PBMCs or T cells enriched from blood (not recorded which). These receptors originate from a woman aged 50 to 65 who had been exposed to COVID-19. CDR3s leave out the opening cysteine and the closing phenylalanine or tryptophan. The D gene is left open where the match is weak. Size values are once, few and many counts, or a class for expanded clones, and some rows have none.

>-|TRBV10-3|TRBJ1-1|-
AISEPTGKNTEAF
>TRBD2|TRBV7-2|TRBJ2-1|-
ASSPRGGLAGGYLGQF
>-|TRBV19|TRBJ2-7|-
ASSLGREGAYEQY
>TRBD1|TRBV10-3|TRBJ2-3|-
AIKGAPRDGTPYTDTQY
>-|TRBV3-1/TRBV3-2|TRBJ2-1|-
ASRLQGYNEQF
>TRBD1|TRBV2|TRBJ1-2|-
ASSVGTGEVEGYT
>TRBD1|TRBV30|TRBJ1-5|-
AWRPGQGNQPQH
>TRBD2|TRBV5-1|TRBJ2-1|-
APRLASLLPSSYNEQF
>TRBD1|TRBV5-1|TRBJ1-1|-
ASSLTGENTEAF
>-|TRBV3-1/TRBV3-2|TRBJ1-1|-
ASSQDSPNTEAF
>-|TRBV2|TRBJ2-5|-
ASRGLEETQY
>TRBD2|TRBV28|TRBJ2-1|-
ASSPQVAGQYNEQF
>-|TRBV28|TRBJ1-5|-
ASTRVQQGRQPQH
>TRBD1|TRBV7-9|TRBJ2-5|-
ASEGQLQETQY
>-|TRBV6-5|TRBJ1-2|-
ASSYLRVGYT
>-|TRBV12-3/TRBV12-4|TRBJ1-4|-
ASSFRRNEKLF
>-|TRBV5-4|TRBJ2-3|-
ASSSPNGPRGEVEY
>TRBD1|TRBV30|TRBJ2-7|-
AWNPGQATYEQY
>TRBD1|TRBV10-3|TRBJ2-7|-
AISEAAGGSYEQY
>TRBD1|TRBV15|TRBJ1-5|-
ATSRIRQGASNQPQH
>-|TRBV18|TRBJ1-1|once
ASMTGNTEAF
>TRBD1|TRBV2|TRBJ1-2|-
ASSWDSANYGYT
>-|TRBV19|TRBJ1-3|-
ASSRPVAGNTIY
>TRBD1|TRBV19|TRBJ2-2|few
ASSIDRQGTYGELF
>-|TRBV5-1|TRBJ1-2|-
ASSFLSDSYGYT
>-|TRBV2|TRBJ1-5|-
ASSGQDQPQH
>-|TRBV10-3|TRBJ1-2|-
AISADQTLGAYGYT
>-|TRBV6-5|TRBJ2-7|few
ASRDRSSGQY
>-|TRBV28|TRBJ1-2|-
ASSLSNYGYT
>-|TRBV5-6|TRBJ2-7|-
ASRRSRGPYEQY
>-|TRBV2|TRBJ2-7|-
ASSLTRTVGYEQY
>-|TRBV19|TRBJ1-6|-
ASSIRTENSPLH
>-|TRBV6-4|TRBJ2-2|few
ASSETGPTGELF
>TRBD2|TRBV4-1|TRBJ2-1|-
ASSQDGRGGPGF
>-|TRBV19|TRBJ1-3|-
ASTLPGSGNTIY
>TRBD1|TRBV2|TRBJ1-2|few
ASSEVGQGGGYT
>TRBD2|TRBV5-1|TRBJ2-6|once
ASSAGDGHSGANVLT
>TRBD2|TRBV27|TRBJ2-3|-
ASSPPRSGGA
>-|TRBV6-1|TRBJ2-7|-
ASSDNRLSSYEQY
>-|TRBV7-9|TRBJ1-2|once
ASSLWQDGYT
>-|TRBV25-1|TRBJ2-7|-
ASSEGRAGPNEQY
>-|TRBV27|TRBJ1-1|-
ASSLPDRPTEAF
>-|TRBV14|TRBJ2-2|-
ASSRANTGELF
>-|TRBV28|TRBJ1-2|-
ASSLPSGFGYGYT
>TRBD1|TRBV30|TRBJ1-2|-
AWDQGAGGYT
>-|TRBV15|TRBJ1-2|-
ATSRDLGAGYT
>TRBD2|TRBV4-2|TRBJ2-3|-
ASSQVPGLGTDTQY
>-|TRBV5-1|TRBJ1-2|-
ASSFDKIYGYT